This is a list of T cell receptor beta chains from one sample in a study of spatial heterogeneity in lung cancer. TCRdb re-called the 5' RACE reads with MiXCR, one entry per CDR3 protein. The table lists about 4,400 distinct CDR3 sequences, about 28% of them singletons. The source material was PBMCs, sampled at follow-up. All receptors come from a male donor with early-stage non-small cell lung cancer. CDR3s leave out the opening cysteine and the closing phenylalanine or tryptophan.

V: TRBV5-1; length: 13; CDR3: ASRSGTGDTGELF
V: TRBV6-6; length: 13; CDR3: ASGGAESSYNEQF
V: TRBV7-8; length: 9; CDR3: ASSREGPQH
V: TRBV29-1; length: 12; CDR3: SALGQGGNTEAF
V: TRBV7-3; length: 12; CDR3: ASSLSPPTGGQF
V: TRBV5-1; length: 14; CDR3: ASSPDPHPGEYEQY
V: TRBV29-1; length: 11; CDR3: SVAATRTDTQY
V: TRBV5-5; length: 12; CDR3: ASSLGFSEQPQH
V: TRBV12-3/TRBV12-4; length: 12; CDR3: ASRPDRNQETQY
V: TRBV20-1; length: 11; CDR3: SAIGLAGNEQF
V: TRBV7-9; length: 13; CDR3: ASSLGNRGDHEQY
V: TRBV19; length: 14; CDR3: ASSMTGTASWETQY
V: TRBV3-1; length: 13; CDR3: ASSQDWTAGNIQY
V: TRBV6-6; length: 11; CDR3: ASSYPYGEKLF
V: TRBV10-2; length: 12; CDR3: ASMDRASYNEQF
V: TRBV4-3; length: 15; CDR3: ASSPNAGAGVGDTQY
V: TRBV28; length: 16; CDR3: ASSAGQGPVGRTDTQY
V: TRBV11-2; length: 13; CDR3: ASSQGQGRSDTQY
V: TRBV29-1; length: 12; CDR3: SVEGTGKNTEAF
V: TRBV28; length: 10; CDR3: ASSSSGFPLH
V: TRBV27; length: 12; CDR3: ASSYRGRNEKLF
V: TRBV25-1; length: 11; CDR3: ASSGRGTYEQY
V: TRBV7-8; length: 14; CDR3: ARPQWRLATPDTQY
V: TRBV30; length: 12; CDR3: AWREGQPNQPQH
V: TRBV7-7; length: 11; CDR3: ASSGTLGDTQY
V: TRBV20-1; length: 11; CDR3: SAPLHPYNEQF
V: TRBV7-9; length: 12; CDR3: ASSLAGDLYEQY
V: TRBV20-1; length: 13; CDR3: SRPGLAGEFDEQF
V: TRBV5-1; length: 11; CDR3: ASSRPGGDEQY
V: TRBV28; length: 13; CDR3: ASSEGVLAKNIQY
V: TRBV27; length: 14; CDR3: ASSFEGMLDTGELF
V: TRBV29-1; length: 8; CDR3: SASMGEQY
V: TRBV12-3/TRBV12-4; length: 10; CDR3: ASSSRDRAQH
V: TRBV9; length: 10; CDR3: ASSDPVSRQF
V: TRBV9; length: 13; CDR3: ASSSSPVRSYEQY
V: TRBV28; length: 13; CDR3: ASSLAGGPTYEQY
V: TRBV18; length: 17; CDR3: ASSQLPPSGQGNTGELF
V: TRBV29-1; length: 14; CDR3: SVEEHLQVEGTEAF
V: TRBV19; length: 15; CDR3: ASSIMASGLSYNEQF
V: TRBV3-1; length: 14; CDR3: ASSQVRLISYNEQF